This T cell receptor (beta chain) derives from a study of response to subunit inactivated influenza vaccine. Broader study findings: After each seasonal influenza vaccination, few new T cells are recruited, the authors suggested.

TCRdb re-derived calls from the RT-PCR reads in MiXCR, one entry per CDR3 protein. The data contain about 500,000 distinct CDR3 sequences, approximately 17% of them singletons. As concerns this clonotype: Its antigen is undetermined.

V lost 3 bases and J lost 8; bases outside the gene matches: 9. The CDR3 sequence is 16 residues long. Germline loops: CDR1 SGHKS, CDR2 YYEKEE (reference sequence). This TCR came from a man aged 50 to 69 who received an inactivated influenza vaccine. The source was CD4+ T cells sorted from PBMCs, collected 23 months after vaccination. The chain combines TRBV5-5 with TRBJ2-3, with 13 nucleotides matching TRBD2. CDR3 coding DNA: TGTGCCAGCAGCTGGACGACTAGCGGGGGGTTAGGTACGCAGTATTTT. It is translated as CASSWTTSGGLGTQYF.